The 11 T cell receptor beta chains reported below all come from one sample, sequenced in a study of post-analysis software for immune sequencing data. The study's findings and limits: Five TRBV segments, including TRBV5-6, TRBV5-1 and TRBV20-1, were more frequent in patients than controls.

Tagging with unique molecular identifiers was a feature of the TCR beta cDNA libraries. TCRdb independently ran MiXCR on the PCR reads; one entry per CDR3 protein. In the table there are more than 450,000 distinct CDR3 sequences, about 40% of which are singletons. For these receptors, no antigen is known. Material for sequencing was blood. The source is a girl between 5 and 17 years old with multiple sclerosis.

This rearrangement joins TRBV28 to TRBJ1-5; no definite D call. In germline, CDR1 is MDHEN, CDR2 SYDVKM. Trimming took off 4 bases at V and 0 bases at J, with 7 bases between the two ends. This CDR3 spans 14 amino acids. The CDR3 is CASSSSPSNQPQHF. The CDR3 DNA is TGTGCCAGCAGTTCCTCGCCTAGCAATCAGCCCCAGCATTTT.

J is TRBJ2-7 and V is TRBV7-2, with D maybe TRBD2 (5 bases). The CDR3 extends over 13 amino acids. The ends were cut back, 6 bases at V and 4 bases at J, with 13 bases in the middle. CDR1 is SGHTA, CDR2 FQGNSA, per germline. CDR3 coding DNA: TGTGCCAGCAGTCAATCGTCGGGGTACGAGCAGTACTTC. It codes for CASSQSSGYEQYF.

CDR3 region: CASSQVLVGEQYF. The DNA of the CDR3 is TGCGCCAGCAGCCAAGTTCTAGTAGGTGAGCAGTACTTC. The chain uses TRBV4-1 and TRBJ2-5, with no clear D. Trimming pared 1 base from V and 11 bases from J, leaving 14 bases between. The CDR3 has 13 residues. The germline gives CDR1 MGHRA, CDR2 YSYEKL.

This clonotype was seen many times. This sequence joins TRBV5-4 and TRBJ1-2; D gene unclear. The CDR3 runs to 12 residues. Germline V gene sequence: CDR1 SGHNT, CDR2 YYREEE (reference sequence). Trimming removed 5 bases from V and 1 base from J, with 6 bases in between. CDR3 in amino acids: CASSQDNYGYTF. The CDR3 nucleotides read TGTGCCAGCAGTCAAGATAACTATGGCTACACCTTC.

The chain combines TRBV6-5 with TRBJ2-7, with TRBD1 identical over 9 bases. With V trimmed by 2 bases and J by 4 bases, 6 bases remained unmatched. The CDR3 totals 15 residues. CDR1 and CDR2 from the germline V gene are MNHEY and SVGAGI. Written as DNA, the CDR3 is TGTGCCAGCAGTTACCGTTGGACAGGGGTTTACGAGCAGTACTTC. Its protein is CASSYRWTGVYEQYF.

The genes are TRBV10-2 and TRBJ2-3; 8 nucleotides match TRBD2. V shed 8 bases and J 5 bases; nucleotides not matched to a gene: 12. The V gene's germline CDR1 is WSHSY and CDR2 SAAADI. This CDR3 is built from 15 residues. This chain's CDR3 is CASGGVSGAKDTQYF. CDR3 bases: TGCGCCAGCGGGGGGGTTAGCGGGGCAAAAGATACGCAGTATTTT.

In this sample, this clonotype turned up a few times. The V and J genes are TRBV12-3 or TRBV12-4 and TRBJ2-4; TRBD2 aligns across 9 bases. With 4 bases clipped from V and 0 bases from J, the junction kept 10 bases outside the gene matches. The CDR3 runs 18 residues. CDR3 amino acids: CASSSGGRADLAKNIQYF. CDR3 nucleotide sequence: TGTGCCAGCAGTTCGGGCGGGAGGGCCGATTTAGCCAAAAACATTCAGTACTTC.

This clonotype has ten or more counts. The chain employs TRBV7-6 and TRBJ2-7; weak D call: TRBD2 (6 bases). The CDR3 consists of 12 residues. V lost 0 bases to trimming and J lost 7 bases, with 7 bases between them. The germline gives CDR1 SGHVS, CDR2 FNYEAQ. The CDR3 region has the DNA TGTGCCAGCAGCTTAGCCGGACTAGAGCAGTACTTC. Translation gives CASSLAGLEQYF. Full variable domain (rest looked up from reference TRBV7-6 and TRBJ2-7): GAGVSQSPRYKVTKRGQDVALRCDPISGHVSLYWYRQALGQGPEFLTYFNYEAQQDKSGLPNDRFSAERPEGSISTLTIQRTEQRDSAMYRCASSLAGLEQYFGPGTRLTVT.

The CDR3 spells CASSAGTVSWGYTF. The CDR3 DNA is TGCGCCAGCAGCGCTGGGACAGTCAGCTGGGGCTACACCTTC. The rearrangement joins TRBV5-1 to TRBJ1-2, with 7 bases that match TRBD1. Trimming at V came to 4 bases and at J to 8 bases, leaving 11 bases not matched to a gene. The CDR3 consists of 14 residues. Per germline, CDR1 SGHRS and CDR2 YFSETQ. Full variable domain (remainder filled in from reference TRBV5-1 and TRBJ1-2): KAGVTQTPRYLIKTRGQQVTLSCSPISGHRSVSWYQQTPGQGLQFLFEYFSETQRNKGNFPGRFSGRQFSNSRSEMNVSTLELGDSALYLCASSAGTVSWGYTFGSGTRLTVV.

This clonotype has a handful of counts. The V call is TRBV5-1, the J call TRBJ2-1; 10 nucleotides line up with TRBD1. The CDR3 runs to 15 residues. After removal of 3 bases from V and 6 bases from J, the junction contained 6 bases not matched to a gene. Germline CDR1 SGHRS, CDR2 YFSETQ. The CDR3 here is CASSSGQGDVNEQFF. CDR3 bases: TGCGCCAGCAGCTCTGGACAGGGGGATGTCAATGAGCAGTTCTTC.

This clonotype was seen a few times. This sequence joins TRBV20-1 and TRBJ2-7, with 9 bases lining up with TRBD1. Germline trimming cut 3 bases from V and 3 bases from J; bases unmatched to any gene: 6. This CDR3 has 14 amino acids. Per germline, CDR1 DFQATT and CDR2 SNEGSKA (reference sequence). The CDR3 loop is CSARGTGTGYEQYF. CDR3 bases: TGCAGTGCTAGGGGGACAGGGACGGGCTACGAGCAGTACTTC.